These 15 T cell receptor beta chains came from one sample sequenced in a study of spatial heterogeneity in lung cancer. From the 5' RACE reads, TCRdb called clonotypes with MiXCR, one entry per CDR3 protein. The sample consists of about 7,900 distinct CDR3 sequences, roughly 5% of them appearing once. Time point of the sample: sample taken at primary tumor resection. Sequencing was performed on whole RNA extracted from tumor and nontumor lung tissue, or from frozen PBMC, and the material was left unsorted. The sequenced sample was PBMCs, obtained at surgery. The receptors were gathered from a male donor with early-stage non-small cell lung cancer.

This clonotype occurred many times. The library was designed around alpha chains, so this beta chain is a stray read whose abundance carries little weight. The rearrangement links TRBV12-3 or TRBV12-4 to TRBJ1-4; 7 nucleotides agree with TRBD1. V lost 6 bases, J lost 7 bases, and 14 bases stayed unmatched. The CDR3 consists of 16 residues. The chain's CDR3 is CASSRRTGGGSEKLFF. The CDR3 region has the DNA TGTGCCAGCAGCCGGCGGACAGGAGGGGGTAGTGAAAAACTGTTTTTT.

This clonotype was seen many times. This beta chain was picked up by a library intended for alpha chains and is off target, so its count carries little meaning. This rearrangement joins TRBV11-2 to TRBJ1-3, with 7 bases identical to TRBD1. V was pared by 5 bases and J by 5 bases, with 9 bases of the junction left unmatched. Germline V lookup: CDR1 SGHAT, CDR2 FQNNGV. CDR3 size: 15 residues. In nucleotides, the CDR3 is TGTGCCAGCAGCGGACTGACAGGGCTCCGAAACACCATATATTTT. Protein product: CASSGLTGLRNTIYF.

In its sample, this clonotype is medium-sized. The library was built for alpha chains, so this beta chain is an off-target read and its size means little. The V and J genes are TRBV11-2 and TRBJ1-1; 9 nucleotides agree with TRBD1. Losses at the gene ends were 1 base for V and 5 bases for J; bases not matched to a gene: 17. Germline CDR1 is SGHAT and CDR2 is FQNNGV. The CDR3 is 19 residues long. CDR3 in amino acids: CASSLGLYLFRTGETEAFF. In nucleotides, the CDR3 is TGTGCCAGCAGCTTAGGTCTCTATCTGTTTCGGACAGGGGAAACTGAAGCTTTCTTT.

As concerns this clonotype: A library prepared for alpha chains yielded this beta chain as an off-target read; its size is of little meaning. The rearrangement joins TRBV5-1 to TRBJ2-3; weak D call: TRBD2 (6 bases). This CDR3 region has 15 residues. The V gene lost 2 bases and the J gene lost 1 base, with 11 bases spanning the gap. The germline V gene has CDR1 SGHRS and CDR2 YFSETQ. CDR3 in amino acids: CASSLGGARTDTQYF. As DNA, the CDR3 is TGCGCCAGCAGCTTAGGCGGGGCGCGCACAGATACGCAGTATTTT. Drawing the rest from reference TRBV5-1 and TRBJ2-3, the complete variable domain is KAGVTQTPRYLIKTRGQQVTLSCSPISGHRSVSWYQQTPGQGLQFLFEYFSETQRNKGNFPGRFSGRQFSNSRSEMNVSTLELGDSALYLCASSLGGARTDTQYFGPGTRLTVL.

Worth noting for this clonotype: This beta chain came through as a stray read in a library set up for alpha chains, and its size says little. V usage is TRBV5-1 and J usage is TRBJ1-6; TRBD1 might be the D (6 bases). This CDR3 comprises 17 residues. V lost 1 base to trimming and J lost 7 bases, with 18 bases between them. Germline values: CDR1 SGHRS, CDR2 YFSETQ. The CDR3 region is CASSLTYPQGPNSPLHF. As DNA, the CDR3 is TGCGCCAGCAGCTTGACCTATCCTCAGGGGCCCAATTCACCCCTCCACTTT.

This clonotype was observed many times. This beta chain lies outside the target of a library built for alpha chains; its clone size means little. The gene calls are TRBV20-1 and TRBJ2-5, with D possibly matching TRBD1 (5 bases). V was trimmed by 5 bases and J by 2 bases, leaving 21 bases between them. Germline CDR1 DFQATT, CDR2 SNEGSKA (reference sequence). The CDR3 sequence is 16 residues long. CDR3 sequence reads: CSALRGFRADQETQYF. In DNA form, the CDR3 reads TGCAGTGCTCTGCGTGGGTTCAGGGCAGATCAAGAGACCCAGTACTTC.

This clonotype was observed many times. An end of the junction does not agree with germline; a read error may underlie this. The size of this beta chain means little, since it is a stray read in a library made for alpha chains. The rearrangement links TRBV7-7 to TRBJ2-2, with 8 positions matching TRBD1. The CDR3 is 16 residues long. Germline CDR1 and CDR2: SSHAT and FNYEAQ (reference sequence). The CDR3 reads CASSPGTGLNTGELFF. The CDR3, as DNA: TGTGCTAGCAGCCCTGGGACAGGTCTGAACACCGGGGAGCTGTTTTTT. Variable domain in full (rest from reference TRBV7-7 and TRBJ2-2): GAGVSQSPRYKVTKRGQDVTLRCDPISSHATLYWYQQALGQGPEFLTYFNYEAQPDKSGLPSDRFSAERPEGSISTLTIQRTEQRDSAMYRCASSPGTGLNTGELFFGEGSRLTVL.

This clonotype was found many times. This beta chain lies outside the target of a library built for alpha chains; its clone size means little. The rearrangement uses TRBV9 and TRBJ1-6, with D unclear. The V end was cut by 5 bases, the J end by 8 bases, with 11 bases between. CDR3 length: 13 residues. CDR1 and CDR2 from the germline V gene are SGDLS and YYNGEE. The CDR3 DNA sequence: TGTGCCAGCAGTGCCAAGAGGTATTCACCCCTCCACTTT. It yields the protein CASSAKRYSPLHF.

The table lists this clonotype with many counts. The library was designed around alpha chains, so this beta chain is a stray read whose abundance carries little weight. The rearrangement joins TRBV5-7 to TRBJ1-2; D perhaps matches TRBD1 (5 bases). TRBV5-7 is filed as an ORF, its function uncertain. V dropped 3 bases and J dropped 7 bases, with 16 bases sitting between them. This CDR3 has 14 residues. The CDR3 spells CASSSAEGWSGYTF. The DNA of the CDR3 is TGTGCCAGCAGCTCCGCGGAGGGGTGGTCTGGCTACACCTTC.

This clonotype was seen only a few times. A library made for alpha chains picked up this beta chain off target, so its size means little. This chain joins TRBV12-3 or TRBV12-4 and TRBJ2-7; 9 bases align to TRBD1. The CDR3 has 15 amino acids. J was trimmed by 5 bases and V by 5 bases; bases with no gene match: 10. The CDR3 bases are TGTGCCAGCAGTGGCGGACAGGGGTATATCCACGAGCAGTACTTC. Amino acids: CASSGGQGYIHEQYF.

This clonotype was detected many times. This beta chain is a stray sequence in a library constructed for alpha chains; its clone size is not meaningful. The DNA of the CDR3 is TGTGCCAGTAGTATTGGTTCTAGCGGGGTTTCCAGAGATACGCAGTATTTT. It yields the protein CASSIGSSGVSRDTQYF. The chain links TRBV19 to TRBJ2-3; 9 nucleotides line up with TRBD2. CDR1 and CDR2 (germline): LNHDA, SQIVND (reference sequence). CDR3 length: 17 residues. The J segment lost 5 bases and the V segment lost 3 bases, leaving 12 bases of the junction unmatched.

Ten or more counts support this clonotype. This beta chain is off target for a library built for alpha chains, so its abundance means little. The V gene is TRBV9, the J gene TRBJ1-3; D possibly corresponds to TRBD1 (6 bases). In germline, CDR1 is SGDLS, CDR2 YYNGEE. V was clipped by 2 bases and J by 0 bases, with 15 bases between them. CDR3 length equals 17 residues. The CDR3 spells CASSVGVDSLSGNTIYF. The CDR3 DNA reads TGTGCCAGCAGCGTGGGAGTGGACAGCCTCTCTGGAAACACCATATATTTT.

This clonotype was counted only a few times. A library made for alpha chains picked up this beta chain off target, so its size means little. CDR3 loop: CASSPGARETQYF. The CDR3 region has the DNA TGCGCCAGCAGCCCCGGGGCCCGAGAGACCCAGTACTTC. The V and J genes are TRBV5-1 and TRBJ2-5; D may correspond to TRBD1 or TRBD2 (5 bases each). V was clipped by 4 bases and J by 4 bases, with 11 bases between them. CDR1 is SGHRS and CDR2 is YFSETQ in the germline V gene. The CDR3 extends over 13 amino acids. The full variable domain, with the rest looked up from reference TRBV5-1 and TRBJ2-5, is KAGVTQTPRYLIKTRGQQVTLSCSPISGHRSVSWYQQTPGQGLQFLFEYFSETQRNKGNFPGRFSGRQFSNSRSEMNVSTLELGDSALYLCASSPGARETQYFGPGTRLLVL.

As for this clonotype: This beta chain came through as a stray read in a library set up for alpha chains, and its size says little. This chain uses TRBV20-1 with TRBJ1-4, with D tentatively TRBD1 (5 bases). The V and J ends lost 3 bases and 4 bases respectively, with 18 bases between them. This CDR3 spans 16 amino acids. CDR1 is DFQATT and CDR2 is SNEGSKA in the germline V gene (reference sequence). The CDR3 here is CSASRDAWDFNEKLFF. CDR3 sequence (DNA): TGCAGTGCTAGTCGGGACGCCTGGGACTTTAATGAAAAACTGTTTTTT.

This clonotype was seen ten or more times. The library was built for alpha chains, so this beta chain is an off-target read and its size means little. The rearrangement links TRBV5-6 to TRBJ1-6; D not resolved. The CDR3 covers 12 residues. Germline assignment: CDR1 SGHDT and CDR2 YYEEEE. Trimming shortened V by 0 bases and J by 8 bases, and 3 bases separated the two germline ends. The CDR3 reads CASSLVDSPLHF. In DNA, the CDR3 is TGTGCCAGCAGCTTGGTTGATTCACCCCTCCACTTT.